The 13 T cell receptor beta chains in this list originate from one sample, sequenced in a study of OX40 agonist ivuxolimab in advanced cancers. TCRdb keeps only in-frame clones here, not all; method: immunoSEQ multiplex PCR. The sample carries tens of thousands of clones, around 90% recorded once. Sequencing used CD4+ or CD8+ T cells sorted from blood, obtained in a trial of the OX40 agonist ivuxolimab. The receptors originated from an adult with an advanced solid tumor such as melanoma, head and neck, liver or kidney cancer.

The chain employs TRBV6-5 and TRBJ2-7, with D uncertain. Germline V gene lookup returns CDR1 MNHEY and CDR2 SVGAGI. The CDR3 sequence is 13 residues long. Trimming pared 6 bases from V and 3 bases from J, leaving 12 bases between. The CDR3 protein is CASRDSDNYEQYF. The CDR3 DNA follows: TGTGCCAGCAGAGACTCAGACAACTACGAGCAGTACTTC.

The chain recombines TRBV25-1 with TRBJ2-1, with 9 bases matching TRBD2. CDR3 length: 13 residues. After removal of 6 bases from V and 5 bases from J, the junction contained 2 bases not matched to a gene. Germline-derived CDR1 and CDR2 are MGHDK and SYGVNS. For the CDR3, the DNA is TGTGCCAGCAGGACTAGCGGCAACAATGAGCAGTTCTTC. The encoded protein is CASRTSGNNEQFF.

In the case of this clone: The sample has other DNA sequences that encode this CDR3 too. This chain links TRBV7-9 with TRBJ1-5; 10 bases fit TRBD1. CDR1 and CDR2 (germline): SEHNR, FQNEAQ (reference sequence). Trimming cost V 1 base and J 2 bases; bases outside gene matches: 2. The CDR3 is made up of 16 amino acids. The CDR3 region has the DNA TGTGCCAGCAGCTTAGTTGGGACAGGGGGCAATCAGCCCCAGCATTTT. It is translated as CASSLVGTGGNQPQHF.

This clone was observed a handful of times. The rearrangement joins TRBV13 to TRBJ2-7, with TRBD1 as a possible D gene (5 bases). The ends were cut back, 5 bases at V and 4 bases at J, with 24 bases in the middle. The CDR3 has 17 residues. CDR1 and CDR2 from the germline V gene are PRHDT and FYEKMQ (reference sequence). The CDR3 DNA follows: TGTGCCAGCAGCCCATATGGTCGTGGGCAGGGATCGTACGAGCAGTACTTC. Protein product: CASSPYGRGQGSYEQYF.

This chain joins TRBV28 and TRBJ2-7, with D tentatively TRBD2 (6 bases). The CDR3 runs to 14 residues. V lost 1 base and J 2 bases, leaving 9 bases between the germline ends. The germline V gene has CDR1 MDHEN and CDR2 SYDVKM. The CDR3 sequence is CASSLSGGTYEQYF. Written as DNA, the CDR3 is TGTGCCAGCAGTTTATCTGGAGGGACCTACGAGCAGTACTTC.

CDR3 DNA: TGTGCCAGCAGCTTGGATGGGAAAACTAATGAAAAACTGTTTTTT. Protein: CASSLDGKTNEKLFF. The genes are TRBV5-4 and TRBJ1-4; D is ambiguous. This CDR3 comprises 15 residues. Trimming cost V 0 bases and J 1 base, with 7 bases left between them. In germline, CDR1 is SGHNT, CDR2 YYREEE (reference sequence).

The chain links TRBV11-2 to TRBJ2-7, with TRBD2 as a possible D gene (5 bases). Germline loops: CDR1 SGHAT, CDR2 FQNNGV. The CDR3 consists of 15 residues. Trimming removed 5 bases at V and 0 bases at J, with 14 bases between. CDR3 protein: CASSRGGSFSYEQYF. DNA of the CDR3: TGTGCCAGCAGCCGGGGTGGGAGTTTCTCCTACGAGCAGTACTTC.

The rearrangement uses TRBV6-6 and TRBJ2-1, with 13 positions matching TRBD2. The CDR3 has 15 residues. Germline V CDR1 and CDR2: MNHNY, SVGAGI (reference sequence). The trim removed 4 bases at V and 4 bases at J, leaving 1 base unmatched. The CDR3 coding sequence is TGTGCCAGCAGTTGGGGACTAGCGGGGTACAATGAGCAGTTCTTC. Translation: CASSWGLAGYNEQFF.

The chain has TRBV11-1 and TRBJ2-5, with D tentatively TRBD2 (5 bases). The CDR3 is made up of 14 amino acids. Trimming took off 4 bases at V and 5 bases at J, with 14 bases between the two ends. Germline CDR1 is SGHAT and CDR2 is FQDESV (reference sequence). The DNA of the CDR3 is TGTGCCAGCAGCTGGGGAGCCCCTGGGGAGACCCAGTACTTC. This sequence encodes CASSWGAPGETQYF.

This chain uses TRBV6-5 with TRBJ2-5; D is uncertain. The germline CDR1 and CDR2 sequences are MNHEY and SVGAGI. Between the trimmed V and J ends, which lost 0 bases and 2 bases, there was a span of 7 bases. The CDR3 is 14 amino acids. CDR3 sequence reads: CASSYSPGQETQYF. CDR3 coding DNA: TGTGCCAGCAGTTACTCTCCAGGTCAAGAGACCCAGTACTTC.

The sample holds a few counts of this clone. The V and J genes are TRBV27 and TRBJ2-6, with D perhaps TRBD1 (5 bases). The CDR3 has 17 residues. Germline CDR1 reads MNHEY; CDR2 reads SMNVEV (reference sequence). V was clipped by 6 bases and J by 0 bases, with 15 bases between them. The CDR3 DNA reads TGTGCCAGCAGATCTACAGGTATAAACTCTGGGGCCAACGTCCTGACTTTC. Amino acid sequence: CASRSTGINSGANVLTF. Filled out from reference TRBV27 and TRBJ2-6, the complete variable domain reads EAQVTQNPRYLITVTGKKLTVTCSQNMNHEYMSWYRQDPGLGLRQIYYSMNVEVTDKGDVPEGYKVSRKEKRNFPLILESPSPNQTSLYFCASRSTGINSGANVLTFGAGSRLTVL.

This clone has more than one count but fewer than ten. This chain joins TRBV9 and TRBJ1-1, with D maybe TRBD1 (5 bases). The V end was cut by 2 bases, the J end by 4 bases, with 15 bases between. The CDR3 spans 15 residues. Germline loops: CDR1 SGDLS, CDR2 YYNGEE. This chain's CDR3 is CASSVLEPGSTEAFF. The CDR3 nucleotides are TGTGCCAGCAGCGTCCTCGAACCAGGGTCCACTGAAGCTTTCTTT. Filled out from reference TRBV9 and TRBJ1-1, the complete variable domain reads DSGVTQTPKHLITATGQRVTLRCSPRSGDLSVYWYQQSLDQGLQFLIQYYNGEERAKGNILERFSAQQFPDLHSELNLSSLELGDSALYFCASSVLEPGSTEAFFGQGTRLTVV.

The chain combines TRBV7-9 with TRBJ1-2; D may be TRBD1 (5 bases). Germline assignment: CDR1 SEHNR and CDR2 FQNEAQ (reference sequence). V lost 5 bases and J lost 6, with 16 bases in between. The CDR3 has 14 amino acids. CDR3 protein: CASSPTGQGNGYTF. The CDR3 DNA is TGTGCCAGCAGCCCTACGGGGCAGGGCAATGGCTACACCTTC.